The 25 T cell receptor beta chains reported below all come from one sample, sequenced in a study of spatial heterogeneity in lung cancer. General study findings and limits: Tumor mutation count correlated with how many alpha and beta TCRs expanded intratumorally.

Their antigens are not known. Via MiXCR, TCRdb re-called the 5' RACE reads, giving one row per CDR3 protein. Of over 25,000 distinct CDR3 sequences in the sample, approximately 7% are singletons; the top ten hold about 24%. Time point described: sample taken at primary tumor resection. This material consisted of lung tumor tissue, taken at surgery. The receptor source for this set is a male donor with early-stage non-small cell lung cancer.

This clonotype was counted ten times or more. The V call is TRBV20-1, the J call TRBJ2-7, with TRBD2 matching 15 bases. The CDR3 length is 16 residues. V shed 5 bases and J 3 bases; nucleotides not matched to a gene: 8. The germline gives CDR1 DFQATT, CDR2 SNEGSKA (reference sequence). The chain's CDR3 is CSAWRGLAGGHYEQYF. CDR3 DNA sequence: TGCAGTGCTTGGAGGGGACTAGCGGGGGGACACTACGAGCAGTACTTC.

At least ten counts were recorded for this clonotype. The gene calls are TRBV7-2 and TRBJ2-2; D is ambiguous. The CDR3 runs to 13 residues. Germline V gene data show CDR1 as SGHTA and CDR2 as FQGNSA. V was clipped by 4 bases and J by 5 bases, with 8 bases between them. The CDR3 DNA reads TGTGCCAGCAGCTCGTCCCTAACCGGGGAGCTGTTTTTT. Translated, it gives CASSSSLTGELFF.

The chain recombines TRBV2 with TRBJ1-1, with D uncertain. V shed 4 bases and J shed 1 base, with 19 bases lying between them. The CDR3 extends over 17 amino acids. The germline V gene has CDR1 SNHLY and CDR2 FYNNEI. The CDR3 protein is CASSGVIFTTTNTEAFF. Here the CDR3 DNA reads TGTGCCAGCAGTGGGGTCATTTTTACGACGACGAACACTGAAGCTTTCTTT.

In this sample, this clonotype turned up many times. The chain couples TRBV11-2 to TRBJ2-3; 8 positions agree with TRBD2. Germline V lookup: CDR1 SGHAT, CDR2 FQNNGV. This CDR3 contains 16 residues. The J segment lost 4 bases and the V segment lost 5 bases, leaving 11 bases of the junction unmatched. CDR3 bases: TGTGCCAGCAGCGTCCCGGGACTAGGGGCTGCAGATACGCAGTATTTT. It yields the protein CASSVPGLGAADTQYF.

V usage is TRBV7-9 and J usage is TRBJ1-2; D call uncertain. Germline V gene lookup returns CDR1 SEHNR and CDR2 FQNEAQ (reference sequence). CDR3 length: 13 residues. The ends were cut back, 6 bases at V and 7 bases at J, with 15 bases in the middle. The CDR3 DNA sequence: TGTGCCAGCAGTCACGGACTGCTTGCTGGCTACACCTTC. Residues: CASSHGLLAGYTF.

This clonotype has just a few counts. The CDR3 protein is CASSQEVGHYNEQFF. In nucleotides, the CDR3 is TGTGCCAGCAGCCAAGAAGTGGGGCACTACAATGAGCAGTTCTTC. The V and J genes are TRBV4-2 and TRBJ2-1, with D maybe TRBD1 (5 bases). CDR1 and CDR2 from the germline V gene are LGHNA and YNFKEQ. V gave up 0 bases and J gave up 3 bases, with 9 bases separating them. The CDR3 consists of 15 residues.

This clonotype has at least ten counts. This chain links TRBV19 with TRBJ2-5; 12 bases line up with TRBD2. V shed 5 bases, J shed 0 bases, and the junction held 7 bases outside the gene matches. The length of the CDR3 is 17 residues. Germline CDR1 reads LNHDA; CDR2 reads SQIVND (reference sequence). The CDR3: CASSQRTSGAHQETQYF. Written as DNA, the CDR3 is TGTGCCAGTAGTCAAAGGACTAGCGGGGCGCACCAAGAGACCCAGTACTTC.

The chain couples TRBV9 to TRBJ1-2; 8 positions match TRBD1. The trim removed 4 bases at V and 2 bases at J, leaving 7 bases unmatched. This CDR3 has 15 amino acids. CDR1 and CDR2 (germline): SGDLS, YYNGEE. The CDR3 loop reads CASSLKTGDNYGYTF. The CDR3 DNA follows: TGTGCCAGCAGCCTTAAGACAGGGGACAACTATGGCTACACCTTC.

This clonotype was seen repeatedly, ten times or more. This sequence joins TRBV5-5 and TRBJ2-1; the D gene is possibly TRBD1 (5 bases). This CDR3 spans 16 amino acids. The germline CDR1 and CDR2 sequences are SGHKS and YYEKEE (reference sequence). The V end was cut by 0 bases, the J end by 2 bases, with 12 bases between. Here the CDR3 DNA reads TGTGCCAGCAGCTTGGACCAGGGTAGCACCTACAATGAGCAGTTCTTC. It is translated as CASSLDQGSTYNEQFF.

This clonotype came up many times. The CDR3: CASSSLYTDTQYF. The CDR3 bases are TGTGCCAGCAGTAGTCTCTATACAGATACGCAGTATTTT. This chain joins TRBV25-1 and TRBJ2-3; D ambiguous. This CDR3 region has 13 residues. Germline V gives CDR1 MGHDK, CDR2 SYGVNS. The V end lost 5 bases, the J end lost 3 bases, and 9 bases lay between the germline ends.

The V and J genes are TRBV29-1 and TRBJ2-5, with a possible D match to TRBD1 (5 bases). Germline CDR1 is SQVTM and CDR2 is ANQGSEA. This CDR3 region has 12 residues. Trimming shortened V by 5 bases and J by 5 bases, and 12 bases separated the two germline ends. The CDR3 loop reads CSVQGSSETQYF. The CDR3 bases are TGCAGCGTTCAGGGAAGTAGCGAGACCCAGTACTTC.

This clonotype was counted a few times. CDR3 protein: CAWSPSRGDIDTQYF. Here the CDR3 DNA reads TGTGCCTGGAGTCCGTCGCGGGGGGACATAGATACGCAGTATTTT. The V gene is TRBV30, the J gene TRBJ2-3; 8 nucleotides align to TRBD2. The germline CDR1 and CDR2 sequences are GTSNPN and SVGIG (reference sequence). The CDR3 loop spans 15 amino acids. Germline trimming cut 2 bases from V and 5 bases from J; bases unmatched to any gene: 9.

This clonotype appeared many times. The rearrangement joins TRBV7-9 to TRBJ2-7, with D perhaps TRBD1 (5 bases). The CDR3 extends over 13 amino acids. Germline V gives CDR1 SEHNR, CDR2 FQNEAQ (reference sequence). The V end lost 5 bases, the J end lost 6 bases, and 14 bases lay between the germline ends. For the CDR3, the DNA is TGTGCCAGCAGCCCCGAACCCAGGGCCGAGCAGTACTTC. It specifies CASSPEPRAEQYF.

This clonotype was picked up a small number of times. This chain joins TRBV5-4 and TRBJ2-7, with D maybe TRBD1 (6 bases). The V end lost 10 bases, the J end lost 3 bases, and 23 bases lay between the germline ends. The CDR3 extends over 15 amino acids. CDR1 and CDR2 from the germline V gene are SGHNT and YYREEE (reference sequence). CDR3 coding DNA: TGTGCCTATCAGGCCAGGGCAGGGGCCAACTACGAGCAGTACTTC. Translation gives CAYQARAGANYEQYF.

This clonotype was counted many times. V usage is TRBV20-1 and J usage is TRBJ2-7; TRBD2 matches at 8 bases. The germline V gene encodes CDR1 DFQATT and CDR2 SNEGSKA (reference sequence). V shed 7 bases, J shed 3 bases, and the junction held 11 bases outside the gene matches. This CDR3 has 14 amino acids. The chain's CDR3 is CSVQRRGGVYEQYF. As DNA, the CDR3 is TGCAGTGTCCAACGTCGGGGGGGAGTCTACGAGCAGTACTTC.

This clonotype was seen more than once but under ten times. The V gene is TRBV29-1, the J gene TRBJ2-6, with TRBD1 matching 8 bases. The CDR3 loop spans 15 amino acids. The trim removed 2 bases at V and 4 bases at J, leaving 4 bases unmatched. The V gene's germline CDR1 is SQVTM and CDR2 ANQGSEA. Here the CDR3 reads CSVEQGAAGANVLTF. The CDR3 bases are TGCAGCGTTGAACAGGGGGCGGCGGGGGCCAACGTCCTGACTTTC.

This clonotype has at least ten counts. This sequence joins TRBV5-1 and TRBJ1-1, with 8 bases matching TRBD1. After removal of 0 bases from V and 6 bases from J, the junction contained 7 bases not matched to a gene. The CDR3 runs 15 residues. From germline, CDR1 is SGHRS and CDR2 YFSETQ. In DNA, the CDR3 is TGCGCCAGCAGCTTGGTTGCAGGGGGCGCGGCTGAAGCTTTCTTT. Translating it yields CASSLVAGGAAEAFF.

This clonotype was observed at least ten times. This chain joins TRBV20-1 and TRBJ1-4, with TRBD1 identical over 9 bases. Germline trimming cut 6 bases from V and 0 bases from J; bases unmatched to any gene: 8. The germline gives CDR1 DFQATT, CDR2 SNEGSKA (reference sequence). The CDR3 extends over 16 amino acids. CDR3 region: CSAGQGRRATNEKLFF. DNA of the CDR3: TGCAGTGCCGGACAGGGGAGAAGGGCAACTAATGAAAAACTGTTTTTT.

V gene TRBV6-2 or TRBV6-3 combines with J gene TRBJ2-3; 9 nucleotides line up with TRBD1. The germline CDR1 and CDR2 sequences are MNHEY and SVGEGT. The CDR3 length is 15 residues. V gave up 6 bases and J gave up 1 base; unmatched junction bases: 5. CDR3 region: CASSWTGAGTDTQYF. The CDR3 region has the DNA TGTGCCAGCAGCTGGACAGGGGCTGGCACAGATACGCAGTATTTT.

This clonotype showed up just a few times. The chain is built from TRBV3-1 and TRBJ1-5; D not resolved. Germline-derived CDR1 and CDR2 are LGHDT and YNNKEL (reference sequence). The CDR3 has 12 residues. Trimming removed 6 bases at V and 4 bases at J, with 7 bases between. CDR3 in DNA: TGTGCCAGCAGTTTCAGGAATCAGCCCCAGCATTTT. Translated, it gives CASSFRNQPQHF.

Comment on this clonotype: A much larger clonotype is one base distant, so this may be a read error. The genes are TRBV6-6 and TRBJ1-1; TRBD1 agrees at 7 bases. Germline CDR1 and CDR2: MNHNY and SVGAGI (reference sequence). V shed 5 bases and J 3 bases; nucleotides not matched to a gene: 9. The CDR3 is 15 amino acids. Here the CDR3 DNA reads TGTGCCAGCAGTACGGACAGGCCCACGGACACTGAAGCTTTCTTT. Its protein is CASSTDRPTDTEAFF.

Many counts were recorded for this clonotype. CDR3 sequence: CSARDHLGGPQHF. CDR3 DNA: TGCAGTGCTAGAGATCACTTAGGGGGACCCCAGCATTTT. The genes are TRBV20-1 and TRBJ1-5; possible D gene TRBD1, 6 bases. Germline CDR1 DFQATT, CDR2 SNEGSKA (reference sequence). The CDR3 is 13 amino acids. Trimming shortened V by 0 bases and J by 10 bases, and 13 bases separated the two germline ends.

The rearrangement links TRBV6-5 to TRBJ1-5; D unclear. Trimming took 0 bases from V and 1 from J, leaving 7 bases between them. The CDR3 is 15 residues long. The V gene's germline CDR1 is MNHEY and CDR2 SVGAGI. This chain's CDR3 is CASSYSSRSNQPQHF. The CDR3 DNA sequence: TGTGCCAGCAGTTACTCGAGCAGGAGCAATCAGCCCCAGCATTTT.

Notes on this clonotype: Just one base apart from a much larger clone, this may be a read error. This chain's CDR3 is CVSSFRVDGTEAFF. In DNA form, the CDR3 reads TGTGTCAGCAGCTTCAGGGTTGATGGGACTGAAGCTTTCTTT. The chain couples TRBV7-2 to TRBJ1-1; TRBD1 might be the D (5 bases). Germline assignment: CDR1 SGHTA and CDR2 FQGNSA. This CDR3 has 14 amino acids.

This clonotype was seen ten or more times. CDR3 bases: TGTGCCAGCAGCTCCGTTATGAGGATTCGTGGCTACACCTTC. It specifies CASSSVMRIRGYTF. V usage is TRBV6-5 and J usage is TRBJ1-2, with D hard to call. The germline V gene encodes CDR1 MNHEY and CDR2 SVGAGI. This CDR3 is 14 amino acids long. The V end was cut by 6 bases, the J end by 7 bases, with 18 bases between.